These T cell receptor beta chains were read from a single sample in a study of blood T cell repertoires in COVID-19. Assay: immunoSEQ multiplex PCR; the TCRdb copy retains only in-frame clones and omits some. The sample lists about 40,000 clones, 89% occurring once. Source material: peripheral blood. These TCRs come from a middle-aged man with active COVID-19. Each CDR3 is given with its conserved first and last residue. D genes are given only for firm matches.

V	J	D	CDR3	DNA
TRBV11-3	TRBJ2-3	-	CASSWRSTGNTDTQYF	TGTGCCAGCAGCTGGAGGTCGACGGGGAACACAGATACGCAGTATTTT
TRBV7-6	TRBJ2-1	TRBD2	CASSNPLAGDSEQFF	TGTGCCAGCAGCAACCCGCTAGCGGGAGACTCTGAGCAGTTCTTC
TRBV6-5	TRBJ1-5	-	CASKRQVNQPQHF	TGTGCCAGCAAAAGACAGGTCAATCAGCCCCAGCATTTT
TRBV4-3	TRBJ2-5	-	CASSRGSDDVETQYF	TGCGCCAGCAGCCGAGGGTCCGACGACGTTGAGACCCAGTACTTC
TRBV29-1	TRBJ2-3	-	CSVEEGPGGIDTQYF	TGCAGCGTTGAAGAGGGGCCCGGGGGTATTGATACGCAGTATTTT
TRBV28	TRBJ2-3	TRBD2	CASSLRKLADLLTDTQYF	TGTGCCAGCAGTTTGCGAAAACTAGCGGACCTTTTGACAGATACGCAGTATTTT
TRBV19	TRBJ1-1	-	CASSIGAASVGALNTEAFF	TGTGCCAGTAGTATAGGGGCAGCTTCGGTGGGGGCTCTGAACACTGAAGCTTTCTTT
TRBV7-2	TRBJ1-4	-	CASSLRQTSNEKLFF	TGTGCCAGCAGCTTAAGACAGACTTCAAATGAAAAACTGTTTTTT
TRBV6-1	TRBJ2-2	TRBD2	CASSGLAGVSGTGELFF	TGTGCCAGCAGTGGACTAGCGGGAGTTAGTGGCACCGGGGAGCTGTTTTTT
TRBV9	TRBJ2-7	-	CASSPEGSLRYEQYF	TGTGCCAGCAGCCCAGAGGGTAGCCTACGGTACGAGCAGTACTTC